This entry lists 20 T cell receptor beta chains sequenced from one sample in a study of CD8+CD57+ T cells in acquired aplastic anemia. Genomic DNA, the template, was used for profiling of the TCR beta VDJ and CDR3. TCRdb independently ran MiXCR on the reads; one entry per CDR3 protein. The repertoire holds about 210,000 distinct CDR3 sequences, with roughly 35% as singletons. The sequenced material came from sorted CD4+, CD8+, or CD8+CD57+ T cells (not recorded which) from PBMCs. Receptor source: a human donor in good health, serving as a control.

V and J are TRBV29-1 and TRBJ2-2; 14 bases line up with TRBD2. Germline-derived CDR1 and CDR2 are SQVTM and ANQGSEA. The CDR3 consists of 16 residues. With 6 bases clipped from V and 2 bases from J, the junction kept 5 bases outside the gene matches. The DNA for the CDR3 is TGCAGCGTCGGGACTAGCGGGGGACTTAACACCGGGGAGCTGTTTTTT. Translation: CSVGTSGGLNTGELFF.

This clonotype was counted many times. The chain combines TRBV15 with TRBJ1-5; D ambiguous. Germline V gene sequence: CDR1 LNHNV, CDR2 YYDKDF (reference sequence). The V gene lost 0 bases and the J gene lost 5 bases, with 11 bases spanning the gap. This CDR3 contains 15 residues. The CDR3 reads CATSRDLLAHQPQHF. The CDR3 coding sequence is TGTGCCACCAGCAGAGATTTATTGGCCCATCAGCCCCAGCATTTT.

For this clonotype: This sequence may be a read error, since a much larger clone differs from it by one base. Given the absence of the conserved phenylalanine or tryptophan at the CDR3 end, a read error is likely. The genes are TRBV5-1 and TRBJ1-2; 11 nucleotides agree with TRBD1. The CDR3 runs to 16 residues. Germline V gives CDR1 SGHRS, CDR2 YFSETQ. V was clipped by 5 bases and J by 3 bases; unmatched bases: 9. Here the CDR3 DNA reads TGCGCCAGCAGAGGAGGAACGGGACAGGGGGACTATGGCTACACCCTC. Amino acids: CASRGGTGQGDYGYTL.

The gene calls are TRBV4-1 and TRBJ2-3; D ambiguous. TRBJ1-5 matches the DNA end more closely, so the J call is doubtful. There are 14 residues in the CDR3. Germline values: CDR1 MGHRA, CDR2 YSYEKL. The CDR3 loop is CASRLAEYTDTQHF. The CDR3, as DNA: TGCGCCAGCAGGCTAGCGGAGTACACAGATACGCAGCATTTT.

This clonotype was observed many times. The chain links TRBV12-3 or TRBV12-4 to TRBJ1-6; 7 bases line up with TRBD1. With V trimmed by 2 bases and J by 8 bases, 6 bases remained unmatched. The CDR3 is 15 residues long. The CDR3 DNA reads as TGTGCCAGCAGTTTACAGGCAGGGGGATATTCACCCCTCCACTTT. Protein sequence: CASSLQAGGYSPLHF.

The chain recombines TRBV4-1 with TRBJ1-1; possibly TRBD1 for D (6 bases). Germline lookup yields CDR1 MGHRA and CDR2 YSYEKL. There are 14 residues in the CDR3. Trimming removed 2 bases from V and 5 bases from J, with 12 bases in between. The CDR3 coding sequence is TGCGCCAGCAGCCAAAACAGGGAGTGGACTGAAGCTTTCTTT. It codes for CASSQNREWTEAFF.

This clonotype was recorded a few times. This chain links TRBV30 with TRBJ1-2; TRBD1 might be the D (5 bases). This CDR3 is built from 13 residues. Per the germline V gene, CDR1 is GTSNPN and CDR2 is SVGIG (reference sequence). The V and J ends lost 2 bases and 3 bases respectively, with 10 bases between them. In nucleotides, the CDR3 is TGTGCCTGGAGTCATTGGGGCGACTATGGCTACACCTTC. Its translation is CAWSHWGDYGYTF. The variable domain in full, completed from reference TRBV30 and TRBJ1-2, reads SQTIHQWPATLVQPVGSPLSLECTVEGTSNPNLYWYRQAAGRGLQLLFYSVGIGQISSEVPQNLSASRPQDRQFILSSKKLLLSDSGFYLCAWSHWGDYGYTFGSGTRLTVV.

This clonotype has ten or more counts. The CDR3 DNA reads TGCGCCAGCAGGCCGGGACAGTTTGATAATCAGCCCCAGCATTTT. Translating gives CASRPGQFDNQPQHF. The V gene is TRBV5-1, the J gene TRBJ1-5; 7 bases are a match to TRBD1. The CDR3 is 15 amino acids. Germline CDR1 and CDR2: SGHRS and YFSETQ. V shed 5 bases and J 4 bases; nucleotides not matched to a gene: 9.

The sample holds many counts of this clonotype. The rearrangement links TRBV20-1 to TRBJ1-1; possibly TRBD1 for D (6 bases). Deletions cut 7 bases from V and 6 bases from J, with 15 bases between. CDR1 and CDR2 (germline): DFQATT, SNEGSKA (reference sequence). The CDR3 is 12 amino acids. Here the CDR3 DNA reads TGCAGTGGATTAAACAGGGACCCTGAAGCTTTCTTT. Its translation: CSGLNRDPEAFF.

This clonotype was counted a few times. The genes are TRBV5-1 and TRBJ2-1, with TRBD2 matching 8 bases. After removal of 5 bases from V and 8 bases from J, the junction contained 15 bases not matched to a gene. Per the germline V gene, CDR1 is SGHRS and CDR2 is YFSETQ. The CDR3 is 16 amino acids. CDR3 nucleotides: TGCGCCAGCAGAGCCCTGGCGGGAGGCGGAGGGGATGAGCAGTTCTTC. Encoded protein: CASRALAGGGGDEQFF.

V and J are TRBV29-1 and TRBJ1-2, with unresolved D. The germline V gene encodes CDR1 SQVTM and CDR2 ANQGSEA. V was clipped by 3 bases and J by 8 bases, with 10 bases between them. The CDR3 has 11 amino acids. The CDR3 coding sequence is TGCAGCGTTGACAGACGTGGCGGCTACACCTTC. As protein: CSVDRRGGYTF.

The sample holds many counts of this clonotype. The chain combines TRBV5-1 with TRBJ1-1; D might be TRBD1 (5 bases). The germline V gene encodes CDR1 SGHRS and CDR2 YFSETQ. This CDR3 is built from 14 residues. With 4 bases removed from V and 4 bases from J, the gap between germline ends came to 14 bases. The CDR3, as DNA: TGCGCCAGCAGCCCACTTGGGACTTCCACTGAAGCTTTCTTT. Its protein is CASSPLGTSTEAFF.

This clonotype was counted ten times or more. The rearrangement joins TRBV12-3 or TRBV12-4 to TRBJ1-2; D unclear. The CDR3 runs 13 residues. The ends were cut back, 7 bases at V and 4 bases at J, with 13 bases in the middle. CDR3 coding DNA: TGTGCCAGCACCCCTGAGGGATTCTATGGCTACACCTTC. It encodes CASTPEGFYGYTF.

Details on this clonotype: The CDR3 ends on some other residue instead of the conserved phenylalanine or tryptophan, so this is likely a read error. The DNA is left out, because the CDR3 cannot be placed on it with certainty; the CDR3 is given as TCRdb lists it. The chain combines TRBV6-5 with TRBJ2-1; TRBD1 is taken as the D call from the table, unchecked against the DNA. Germline V gene lookup returns CDR1 MNHEY and CDR2 SVGAGI. The CDR3 has 12 amino acids, counting both end residues. CDR3 sequence: CASSDSGTISAI.

This clonotype came up many times. The V and J genes are TRBV19 and TRBJ1-3, with D possibly TRBD1 on 5 matching bases. V lost 5 bases to trimming and J lost 0 bases, with 11 bases between them. CDR1 is LNHDA, CDR2 SQIVND, per germline (reference sequence). The CDR3 has 15 amino acids. The CDR3 bases are TGTGCCAGTAGTGTTACAGGAGCCTCTGGAAACACCATATATTTT. This translates into CASSVTGASGNTIYF.

Only a few counts were recorded for this clonotype. The V call is TRBV6-1, the J call TRBJ1-2; no definite D call. V was clipped by 5 bases and J by 5 bases, with 12 bases between them. This CDR3 has 13 residues. The germline V gene has CDR1 MNHNS and CDR2 SASEGT. The CDR3 reads CASSQRFPYGYTF. Here the CDR3 DNA reads TGTGCCAGCAGTCAGAGATTTCCATATGGCTACACCTTC.

V is TRBV9 and J is TRBJ1-5, with D unresolved. The CDR3 consists of 14 residues. From germline, CDR1 is SGDLS and CDR2 YYNGEE. The V end was cut by 4 bases, the J end by 5 bases, with 13 bases between. The CDR3 reads CASSPTSGDQPQHF. CDR3 sequence (DNA): TGTGCCAGCAGCCCAACCTCCGGGGATCAGCCCCAGCATTTT.

The table lists this clonotype with many counts. This chain uses TRBV20-1 with TRBJ2-3, with TRBD2 identical over 11 bases. CDR1 and CDR2 from the germline V gene are DFQATT and SNEGSKA (reference sequence). The junction had 6 bases not matched to a gene; V was cut back by 2 bases and J by 2 bases. The CDR3 has 16 residues. The CDR3 coding sequence is TGCAGTGCTAGAAGGCTAGCGGGGGGAAACACAGATACGCAGTATTTT. It yields the protein CSARRLAGGNTDTQYF.

This clonotype was seen a handful of times. The genes are TRBV20-1 and TRBJ2-1; no reliable D call. Between the trimmed V and J ends, which lost 1 base and 5 bases, there was a span of 27 bases. This CDR3 is built from 19 residues. Germline-derived CDR1 and CDR2 are DFQATT and SNEGSKA (reference sequence). CDR3 coding DNA: TGCAGTGCTAGAGGTTGGAGCCGCTTGTCCTCGTCAGTAAACAATGAGCAGTTCTTC. It codes for CSARGWSRLSSSVNNEQFF.

This clonotype was counted at least ten times. The genes are TRBV24-1 and TRBJ2-3; D may be TRBD2 (6 bases). CDR3 length: 15 amino acids. The germline CDR1 and CDR2 sequences are KGHDR and SFDVKD. Trimming left V 10 bases short and J 0 bases short, with 16 bases between. The CDR3 DNA sequence: TGTGCCACTTCATTAGCGGCTTCTAGCACAGATACGCAGTATTTT. Its translation is CATSLAASSTDTQYF.